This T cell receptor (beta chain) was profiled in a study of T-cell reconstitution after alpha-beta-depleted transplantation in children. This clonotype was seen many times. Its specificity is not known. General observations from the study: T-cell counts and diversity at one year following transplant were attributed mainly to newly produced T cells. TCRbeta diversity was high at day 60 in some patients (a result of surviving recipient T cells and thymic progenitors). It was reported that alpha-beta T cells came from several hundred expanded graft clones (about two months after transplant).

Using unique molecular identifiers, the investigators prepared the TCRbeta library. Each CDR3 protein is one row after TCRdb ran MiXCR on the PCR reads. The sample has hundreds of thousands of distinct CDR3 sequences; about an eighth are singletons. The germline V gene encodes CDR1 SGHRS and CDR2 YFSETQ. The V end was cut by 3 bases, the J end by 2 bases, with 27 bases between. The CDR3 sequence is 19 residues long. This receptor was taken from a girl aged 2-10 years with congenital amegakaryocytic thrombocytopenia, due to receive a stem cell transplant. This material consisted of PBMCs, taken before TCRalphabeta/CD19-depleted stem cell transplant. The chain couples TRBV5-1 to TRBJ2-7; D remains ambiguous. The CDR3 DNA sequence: TGCGCCAGCAGCTCCCGACCCAAAACAAACCCACCGTCTCCCTACGAGCAGTACTTC. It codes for CASSSRPKTNPPSPYEQYF.